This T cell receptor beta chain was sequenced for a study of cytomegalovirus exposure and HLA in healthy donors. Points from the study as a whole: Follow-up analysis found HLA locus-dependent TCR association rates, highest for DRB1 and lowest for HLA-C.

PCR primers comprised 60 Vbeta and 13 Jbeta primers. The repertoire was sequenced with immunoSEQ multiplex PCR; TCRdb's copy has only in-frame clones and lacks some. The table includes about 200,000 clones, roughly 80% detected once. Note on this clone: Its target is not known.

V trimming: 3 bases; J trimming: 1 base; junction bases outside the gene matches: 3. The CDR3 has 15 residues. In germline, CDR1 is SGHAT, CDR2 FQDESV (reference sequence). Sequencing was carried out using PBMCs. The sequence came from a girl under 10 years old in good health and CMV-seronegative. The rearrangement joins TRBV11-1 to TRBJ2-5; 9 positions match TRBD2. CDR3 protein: CASSFSGGTQETQYF. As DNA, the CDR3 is TGTGCCAGCAGCTTTAGCGGGGGAACCCAAGAGACCCAGTACTTC.